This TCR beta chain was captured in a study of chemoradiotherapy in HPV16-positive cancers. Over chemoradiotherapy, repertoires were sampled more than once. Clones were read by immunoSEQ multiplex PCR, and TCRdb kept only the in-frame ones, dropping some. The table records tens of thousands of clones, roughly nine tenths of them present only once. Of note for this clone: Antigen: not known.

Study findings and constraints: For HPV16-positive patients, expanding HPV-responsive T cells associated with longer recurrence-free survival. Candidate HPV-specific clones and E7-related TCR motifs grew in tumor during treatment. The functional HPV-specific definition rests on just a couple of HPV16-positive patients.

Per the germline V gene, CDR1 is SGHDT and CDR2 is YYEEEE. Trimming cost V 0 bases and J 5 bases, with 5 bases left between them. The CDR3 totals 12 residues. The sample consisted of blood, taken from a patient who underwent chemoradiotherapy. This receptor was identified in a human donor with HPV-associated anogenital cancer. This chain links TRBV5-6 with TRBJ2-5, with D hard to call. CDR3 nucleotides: TGTGCCAGCAGCTTGGGGGTGGAGACCCAGTACTTC. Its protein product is CASSLGVETQYF.